Presented here are 29 T cell receptor beta chains from one specimen sequenced in a study of blood T cell repertoires in COVID-19. Repertoires were generated with immunoSEQ multiplex PCR, while TCRdb's copy carries only in-frame clones and drops some. Here the sample spans 200,000 to 300,000 clones, more than 75% being singletons. The sample taken for sequencing was peripheral blood. Every receptor here comes from a woman in her fifties or sixties with active or convalescent COVID-19.

A few counts support this clone. The V call is TRBV11-2, the J call TRBJ1-6, with TRBD1 matching 7 bases. There are 16 residues in the CDR3. V was pared by 5 bases and J by 2 bases, with 6 bases of the junction left unmatched. Germline lookup yields CDR1 SGHAT and CDR2 FQNNGV. In DNA, the CDR3 is TGTGCCAGCAGCCTGGACAGGCCAACCTATAATTCACCCCTCCACTTT. Its translation is CASSLDRPTYNSPLHF.

Note on this clone: This CDR3 is also generated by other DNA sequences in the sample. The rearrangement links TRBV19 to TRBJ1-5; D is possibly TRBD1 (5 bases). V lost 1 base, J lost 3 bases, and 7 bases lay in between. The CDR3 covers 14 residues. Germline CDR1 LNHDA, CDR2 SQIVND (reference sequence). CDR3 sequence: CASSIGQLNQPQHF. As DNA, the CDR3 is TGTGCCAGTAGTATAGGACAGCTCAATCAGCCCCAGCATTTT. Drawing the rest from reference TRBV19 and TRBJ1-5, the complete variable domain is DGGITQSPKYLFRKEGQNVTLSCEQNLNHDAMYWYRQDPGQGLRLIYYSQIVNDFQKGDIAEGYSVSREKKESFPLTVTSAQKNPTAFYLCASSIGQLNQPQHFGDGTRLSIL.

This sequence joins TRBV9 and TRBJ1-2; D unclear. V was trimmed by 4 bases and J by 8 bases, leaving 12 bases between them. Germline V gives CDR1 SGDLS, CDR2 YYNGEE. The CDR3 extends over 12 amino acids. CDR3 coding DNA: TGTGCCAGCAGCCCCCTAGAGAGGGGCTACACCTTC. Protein product: CASSPLERGYTF.

On this clone: The junction does not match germline at one end; this may be a read error. This chain uses TRBV7-7 with TRBJ2-5; TRBD1 aligns across 8 bases. CDR1 and CDR2 from the germline V gene are SSHAT and FNYEAQ (reference sequence). The CDR3 covers 15 residues. The CDR3 DNA reads as TGTGCTAGCAGCTACGGGACAGGACCCCAAGAGACCCAGTACTTC. Protein product: CASSYGTGPQETQYF.

V usage is TRBV7-2 and J usage is TRBJ1-2; D possibly corresponds to TRBD1 (6 bases). CDR3 length: 15 amino acids. CDR1 SGHTA and CDR2 FQGNSA come from the germline V gene. V lost 1 base to trimming and J lost 6 bases, with 15 bases between them. CDR3 loop: CASSLDARQENGYTF. The CDR3 region has the DNA TGTGCCAGCAGCTTAGATGCAAGACAGGAAAATGGCTACACCTTC.

The chain combines TRBV6-5 with TRBJ1-2; TRBD1 agrees at 11 bases. The CDR3 extends over 15 amino acids. Germline V CDR1 and CDR2: MNHEY, SVGAGI. Losses at the gene ends were 7 bases for V and 4 bases for J; bases not matched to a gene: 8. This CDR3 is CASKMGQGVPYGYTF. CDR3 in DNA: TGTGCCAGCAAGATGGGACAGGGGGTCCCCTATGGCTACACCTTC.

This clone is a singleton in its sample. The rearrangement uses TRBV5-8 and TRBJ2-2; 8 nucleotides line up with TRBD1. Germline loops: CDR1 SGHTS, CDR2 YDEGEE. This CDR3 has 15 residues. With V trimmed by 2 bases and J by 2 bases, 2 bases remained unmatched. In DNA form, the CDR3 reads TGTGCCAGCAGCTTCGGACAGGGAAACACCGGGGAGCTGTTTTTT. Translated, it gives CASSFGQGNTGELFF. The whole variable domain, remainder taken from reference TRBV5-8 and TRBJ2-2, is EAGVTQSPTHLIKTRGQQATLRCSPISGHTSVYWYQQALGLGLQFLLWYDEGEERNRGNFPPRFSGRQFPNYSSELNVNALELEDSALYLCASSFGQGNTGELFFGEGSRLTVL.

The chain employs TRBV7-2 and TRBJ1-1, with 8 bases matching TRBD1. From germline, CDR1 is SGHTA and CDR2 FQGNSA. Trimming at V came to 5 bases and at J to 5 bases, leaving 13 bases not matched to a gene. This CDR3 spans 16 amino acids. CDR3: CASSADRGSWGTEAFF. DNA of the CDR3: TGTGCCAGCAGCGCAGACAGGGGTTCATGGGGAACTGAAGCTTTCTTT.

This chain links TRBV19 with TRBJ1-1; D is possibly TRBD1 (6 bases). Per the germline V gene, CDR1 is LNHDA and CDR2 is SQIVND (reference sequence). V gave up 6 bases and J gave up 0 bases, with 11 bases separating them. This CDR3 comprises 14 residues. CDR3 sequence: CASRAGALNTEAFF. The CDR3 DNA follows: TGTGCCAGTAGGGCAGGGGCGTTGAACACTGAAGCTTTCTTT. Combining the CDR3 with reference TRBV19 and TRBJ1-1 gives the whole variable domain DGGITQSPKYLFRKEGQNVTLSCEQNLNHDAMYWYRQDPGQGLRLIYYSQIVNDFQKGDIAEGYSVSREKKESFPLTVTSAQKNPTAFYLCASRAGALNTEAFFGQGTRLTVV.

This clone was seen a handful of times. V is TRBV5-1 and J is TRBJ2-1; 10 nucleotides match TRBD1. This CDR3 is built from 15 residues. With V trimmed by 0 bases and J by 5 bases, 2 bases remained unmatched. CDR1 is SGHRS and CDR2 is YFSETQ in the germline V gene. This CDR3 is CASSLGGTGDNEQFF. CDR3 coding DNA: TGCGCCAGCAGCTTGGGCGGGACAGGGGACAATGAGCAGTTCTTC.

V gene TRBV19 combines with J gene TRBJ2-3, with TRBD1 identical over 11 bases. The CDR3 runs to 17 residues. Per the germline V gene, CDR1 is LNHDA and CDR2 is SQIVND (reference sequence). J lost 4 bases, V lost 5 bases, and 11 bases had no gene match. The CDR3 DNA is TGTGCCAGTAGTCCGTTGGACAGGGGGCGACCCGCAGATACGCAGTATTTT. Amino acids: CASSPLDRGRPADTQYF. Filled out from reference TRBV19 and TRBJ2-3, the complete variable domain reads DGGITQSPKYLFRKEGQNVTLSCEQNLNHDAMYWYRQDPGQGLRLIYYSQIVNDFQKGDIAEGYSVSREKKESFPLTVTSAQKNPTAFYLCASSPLDRGRPADTQYFGPGTRLTVL.

J is TRBJ1-2 and V is TRBV5-1, with 7 bases identical to TRBD1. Germline assignment: CDR1 SGHRS and CDR2 YFSETQ. The CDR3 extends over 13 amino acids. V shed 0 bases and J 6 bases; nucleotides not matched to a gene: 2. The CDR3 nucleotides read TGCGCCAGCAGCTTGGGACAGGGAAATGGCTACACCTTC. Its protein product is CASSLGQGNGYTF.

The V and J genes are TRBV30 and TRBJ2-7, with a weak D call TRBD1 (8 bases). The CDR3 contains 15 residues. Germline V lookup: CDR1 GTSNPN, CDR2 SVGIG (reference sequence). The V end lost 0 bases, the J end lost 5 bases, and 17 bases lay between the germline ends. The CDR3 nucleotides are TGTGCCTGGAGTGTAAACAGGGGGGGTTGGGACGAGCAGTACTTC. It is translated as CAWSVNRGGWDEQYF. The whole variable domain, filled in from reference TRBV30 and TRBJ2-7, reads SQTIHQWPATLVQPVGSPLSLECTVEGTSNPNLYWYRQAAGRGLQLLFYSVGIGQISSEVPQNLSASRPQDRQFILSSKKLLLSDSGFYLCAWSVNRGGWDEQYFGPGTRLTVT.

The sample holds one count of this clone. The V call is TRBV19, the J call TRBJ1-5; TRBD1 is a possible D gene (5 bases). The CDR3 consists of 17 residues. Germline V gene lookup returns CDR1 LNHDA and CDR2 SQIVND (reference sequence). Between the trimmed V and J ends, which lost 3 bases and 2 bases, there was a span of 17 bases. Here the CDR3 reads CASSMSGGGGGNQPQHF. CDR3 nucleotides: TGTGCCAGTAGTATGAGTGGTGGGGGAGGAGGCAATCAGCCCCAGCATTTT.

V usage is TRBV6-1 and J usage is TRBJ2-5, with TRBD2 matching 8 bases. J lost 5 bases, V lost 3 bases, and 17 bases had no gene match. The CDR3 consists of 18 residues. Germline CDR1 MNHNS, CDR2 SASEGT. As DNA, the CDR3 is TGTGCCAGCAGTGACGGGGGGGCTAGCGGCTTTGAGTGGGAGACCCAGTACTTC. Amino acids: CASSDGGASGFEWETQYF.

This clone was found once. The DNA for the CDR3 is TGTGCCAGCAGACCCAGGAGGCAACGGAGCTCCTATAATTCACCCCTCCACTTT. Amino acids: CASRPRRQRSSYNSPLHF. The chain combines TRBV21-1 with TRBJ1-6. TRBV21-1 constitutes a pseudogene. CDR3 length equals 18 residues.

V is TRBV19 and J is TRBJ2-1, with 11 bases identical to TRBD2. This CDR3 contains 15 residues. The germline CDR1 and CDR2 sequences are LNHDA and SQIVND (reference sequence). V lost 6 bases to trimming and J lost 4 bases; unmatched junction nucleotides: 5. In DNA, the CDR3 is TGTGCCAGTAGGGACCTAGCGGGGGGATACAATGAGCAGTTCTTC. Amino acid sequence: CASRDLAGGYNEQFF.

This chain uses TRBV6-5 with TRBJ1-4; D may be TRBD1 (6 bases). Germline loops: CDR1 MNHEY, CDR2 SVGAGI. CDR3 length: 13 residues. Trimming shortened V by 6 bases and J by 7 bases, and 12 bases separated the two germline ends. DNA for the CDR3: TGTGCCAGCAGAGGGGGGAGGGGTGAAAAACTGTTTTTT. Translating gives CASRGGRGEKLFF.

The V gene is TRBV12-1, the J gene TRBJ2-3; whether TRBD1, the table's D call, matches the DNA was not checked. TRBV12-1 is reported as a pseudogene. The CDR3 is made up of 17 amino acids. CDR3 in amino acids: CASSFAMGQRDTDTQYF. CDR3 sequence (DNA): TGTGCCAGCAGCTTTGCGATGGGGCAGCGAGACACAGATACGCAGTATTTT.

V usage is TRBV7-6 and J usage is TRBJ2-1, with 8 nucleotides matching TRBD1. V trimming: 0 bases; J trimming: 6 bases; junction bases outside the gene matches: 7. Germline values: CDR1 SGHVS, CDR2 FNYEAQ. The CDR3 runs to 16 residues. The CDR3 DNA sequence: TGTGCCAGCAGCTTAGCGTCGGGACAGGCGGGCAATGAGCAGTTCTTC. The encoded protein is CASSLASGQAGNEQFF. The variable domain in full, completed from reference TRBV7-6 and TRBJ2-1, reads GAGVSQSPRYKVTKRGQDVALRCDPISGHVSLYWYRQALGQGPEFLTYFNYEAQQDKSGLPNDRFSAERPEGSISTLTIQRTEQRDSAMYRCASSLASGQAGNEQFFGPGTRLTVL.

V and J are TRBV6-5 and TRBJ1-4, with D hard to call. The CDR3 covers 13 residues. Germline values: CDR1 MNHEY, CDR2 SVGAGI. V gave up 6 bases and J gave up 7 bases, with 12 bases separating them. The CDR3 sequence: CASRRGLFEKLFF. CDR3 DNA: TGTGCCAGCAGACGCGGACTGTTTGAAAAACTGTTTTTT.

This clone showed up just once. The rearrangement links TRBV19 to TRBJ1-1; 11 nucleotides match TRBD1. The CDR3 has 12 amino acids. Trimming removed 10 bases from V and 5 bases from J; junction bases left unmatched: 3. Germline values: CDR1 LNHDA, CDR2 SQIVND (reference sequence). CDR3 in amino acids: CATGQGGTEAFF. As DNA, the CDR3 is TGTGCCACGGGACAGGGGGGGACTGAAGCTTTCTTT.

This clone was observed a single time. An end of the junction differs from the germline gene, which may be a read error. The rearrangement uses TRBV11-2 and TRBJ1-1; TRBD1 agrees at 10 bases. Germline V CDR1 and CDR2: SGHAT, FQNNGV. This CDR3 contains 11 residues. CDR3 loop: CASSPRTGGAF. CDR3 DNA: TGTGCCAGCAGCCCTCGGACAGGGGGAGCCTTT.

The chain recombines TRBV12-3 or TRBV12-4 with TRBJ1-2, with no clear D. V was clipped by 5 bases and J by 3 bases, with 7 bases between them. The CDR3 length is 12 residues. The CDR3, as DNA: TGTGCCAGCAGTCCCGGGGACTATGGCTACACCTTC. It encodes CASSPGDYGYTF.

The chain combines TRBV7-9 with TRBJ1-2; the match to TRBD1 covers 7 bases. Germline V gene data show CDR1 as SEHNR and CDR2 as FQNEAQ (reference sequence). The CDR3 runs to 15 residues. The V and J ends lost 4 bases and 5 bases, in that order; junction bases with no gene match: 10. The CDR3, as DNA: TGTGCCAGCAGCTCAACCGACAGGGTTGGTTATGGCTACACCTTC. It encodes CASSSTDRVGYGYTF.

The chain is built from TRBV3-1 (or the pseudogene TRBV3-2) and TRBJ1-6; no firm D call. This CDR3 contains 17 residues. Germline lookup yields CDR1 LGHDT and CDR2 YNNKEL (reference sequence). V lost 0 bases, J lost 0 bases, and 9 bases lay in between. The CDR3 loop is CASSQDRGSSYNSPLHF. CDR3 nucleotides: TGTGCCAGCAGCCAAGATCGTGGGAGCTCCTATAATTCACCCCTCCACTTT.

This rearrangement joins TRBV18 to TRBJ1-1, with a possible D match to TRBD1 (6 bases). V was cut by 4 bases and J by 6 bases, with 9 bases left in between. This CDR3 has 12 amino acids. In germline, CDR1 is KGHSH, CDR2 LQKENI. This chain's CDR3 is CASSRGTPEAFF. Here the CDR3 DNA reads TGTGCCAGCTCACGGGGGACACCTGAAGCTTTCTTT.

This clone has just one count. This chain uses TRBV15 with TRBJ1-5, with 9 bases fitting TRBD1. Germline assignment: CDR1 LNHNV and CDR2 YYDKDF (reference sequence). The CDR3 has 19 residues. The J segment lost 5 bases and the V segment lost 6 bases, leaving 20 bases of the junction unmatched. CDR3 DNA sequence: TGTGCCACCAGTACGTGGGGACAGGGAGAGGGGATCAGGGATCAGCCCCAGCATTTT. Its translation is CATSTWGQGEGIRDQPQHF.

The chain uses TRBV5-1 and TRBJ1-3; TRBD1 is a possible D gene (5 bases). Germline lookup yields CDR1 SGHRS and CDR2 YFSETQ. This CDR3 has 13 residues. Trimming cost V 2 bases and J 8 bases, with 11 bases left between them. CDR3 DNA: TGCGCCAGCAGCTTCCAGGGCTTTGACACCATATATTTT. Amino acids: CASSFQGFDTIYF. Drawing the rest from reference TRBV5-1 and TRBJ1-3, the complete variable domain is KAGVTQTPRYLIKTRGQQVTLSCSPISGHRSVSWYQQTPGQGLQFLFEYFSETQRNKGNFPGRFSGRQFSNSRSEMNVSTLELGDSALYLCASSFQGFDTIYFGEGSWLTVV.